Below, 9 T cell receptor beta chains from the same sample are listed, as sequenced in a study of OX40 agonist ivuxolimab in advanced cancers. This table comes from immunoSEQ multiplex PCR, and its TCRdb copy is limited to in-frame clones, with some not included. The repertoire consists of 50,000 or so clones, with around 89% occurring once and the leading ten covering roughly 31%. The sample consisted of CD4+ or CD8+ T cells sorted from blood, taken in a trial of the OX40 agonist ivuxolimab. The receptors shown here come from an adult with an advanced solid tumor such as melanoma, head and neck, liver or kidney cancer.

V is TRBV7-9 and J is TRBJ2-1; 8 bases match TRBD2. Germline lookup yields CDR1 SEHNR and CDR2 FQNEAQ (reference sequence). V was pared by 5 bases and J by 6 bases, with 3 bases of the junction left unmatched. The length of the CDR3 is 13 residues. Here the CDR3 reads CASSGTRGNEQFF. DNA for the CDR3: TGTGCCAGCAGCGGGACTAGAGGCAATGAGCAGTTCTTC.

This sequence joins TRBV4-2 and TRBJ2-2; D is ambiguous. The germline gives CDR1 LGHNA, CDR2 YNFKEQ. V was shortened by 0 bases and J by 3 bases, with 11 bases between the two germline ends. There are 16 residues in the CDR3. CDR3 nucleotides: TGTGCCAGCAGCCAAGATGTGGGAACTGACACCGGGGAGCTGTTTTTT. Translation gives CASSQDVGTDTGELFF.

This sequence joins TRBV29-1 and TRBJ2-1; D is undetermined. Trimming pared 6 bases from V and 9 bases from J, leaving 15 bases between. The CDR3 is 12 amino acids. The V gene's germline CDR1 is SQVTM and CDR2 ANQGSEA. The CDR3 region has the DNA TGCAGCGTGCTAGAAATTGTTGGTGAGCAGTTCTTC. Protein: CSVLEIVGEQFF.

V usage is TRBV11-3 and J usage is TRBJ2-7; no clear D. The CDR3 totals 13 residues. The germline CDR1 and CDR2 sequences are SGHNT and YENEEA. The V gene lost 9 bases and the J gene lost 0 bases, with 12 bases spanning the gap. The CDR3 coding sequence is TGTGCCAGGCTCCCGTTGGACTCCTACGAGCAGTACTTC. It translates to CARLPLDSYEQYF.

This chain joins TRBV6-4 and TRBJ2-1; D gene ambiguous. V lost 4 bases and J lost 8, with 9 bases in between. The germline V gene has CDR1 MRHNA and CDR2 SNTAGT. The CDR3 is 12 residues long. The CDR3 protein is CASSGLDDEQFF. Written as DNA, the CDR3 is TGTGCCAGCAGTGGACTCGACGATGAGCAGTTCTTC.

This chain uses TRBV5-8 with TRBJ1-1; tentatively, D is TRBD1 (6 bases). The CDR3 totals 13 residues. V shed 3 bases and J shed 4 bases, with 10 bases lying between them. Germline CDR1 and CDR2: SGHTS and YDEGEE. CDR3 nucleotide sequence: TGTGCCAGCAGCTGGACAGCGATCACTGAAGCTTTCTTT. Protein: CASSWTAITEAFF.

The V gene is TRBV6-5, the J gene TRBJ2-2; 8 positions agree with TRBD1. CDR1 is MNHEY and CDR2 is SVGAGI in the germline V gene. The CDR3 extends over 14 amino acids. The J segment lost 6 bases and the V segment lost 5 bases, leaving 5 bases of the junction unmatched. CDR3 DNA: TGTGCCAGCAGTGGACAGGGACTTCCCGGGGAGCTGTTTTTT. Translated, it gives CASSGQGLPGELFF.

As DNA, the CDR3 is TGTGCCATCAGTGAGGGTACTAATGAAAAACTGTTTTTT. This sequence encodes CAISEGTNEKLFF. This chain links TRBV10-3 with TRBJ1-4; the D is unclear. This CDR3 spans 13 amino acids. Germline CDR1 reads ENHRY; CDR2 reads SYGVKD. Trimming left V 2 bases short and J 2 bases short, with 3 bases between.

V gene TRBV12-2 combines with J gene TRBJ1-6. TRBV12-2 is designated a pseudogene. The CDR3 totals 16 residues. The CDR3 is CASRCTGPQGPSPLHF. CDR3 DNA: TGTGCAAGTCGCTGCACGGGACCCCAGGGTCCTTCACCCCTCCACTTT.